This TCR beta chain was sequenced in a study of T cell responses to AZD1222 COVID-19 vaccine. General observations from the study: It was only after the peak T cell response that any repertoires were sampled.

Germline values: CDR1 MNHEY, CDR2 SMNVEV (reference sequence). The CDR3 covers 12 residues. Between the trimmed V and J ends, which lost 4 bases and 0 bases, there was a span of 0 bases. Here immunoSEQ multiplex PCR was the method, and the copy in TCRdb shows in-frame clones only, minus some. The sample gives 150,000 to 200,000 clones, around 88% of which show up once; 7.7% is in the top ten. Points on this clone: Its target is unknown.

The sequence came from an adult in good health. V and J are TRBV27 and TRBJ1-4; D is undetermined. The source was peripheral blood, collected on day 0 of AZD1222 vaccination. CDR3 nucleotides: TGTGCCAGCAGTTCAACTAATGAAAAACTGTTTTTT. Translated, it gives CASSSTNEKLFF.